Reported below is one T cell receptor (beta chain). What this receptor recognizes is not known. Per-base qualities were not stored, and no clone one base away is much larger. The record originates from a study of metastatic and nonmetastatic thyroid tumors (dated by TCRdb to 2018 to 2021). About the study as a whole: Repertoires from peripheral blood and from tumor or nodule tissue samples of malignant and benign thyroid patients were compared.

Before undergoing thyroid surgery, none of the patients had been given any kind of treatment. The study retrospectively analysed patient clinical samples collected from the early 2010s to the late 2010s using T-cell receptor beta sequencing. Broad study findings and their caveats: In both blood and tumor samples, TCR beta diversity was reported to be significantly higher in malignant tumors than in benign nodules.

Measured from the cysteine to the phenylalanine, the CDR3 is 17 residues long. Only CDR3 DNA remains: 51 bases, in frame from the first base. Clipping removes 10 bases from V and 0 bases from J, with 14 as the unmatched junction base count. CDR1 KGHSY and CDR2 FQNENV are derived from the germline V gene. The protocol used for the library was PCR. Sequenced on an Illumina HiSeq 4000. High-throughput sequencing was used to profile the CDR3 region of the TCR beta-chain in every patient. The study's own analysis went as follows. A classifier to discriminate distant-metastatic papillary thyroid cancer patients was built from CDR3 differences across clinicopathological groups. The Shannon index was used to measure repertoire diversity, and the Morisita-Horn index was used to measure how similar tumor and blood repertoires were. TCRdb reprocessing: public reads trimmed at Q25 with fastp, clones called with MiXCR, in-frame beta chains kept. In this record, the V and J calls reflect TCRdb's handling and not the investigators' own analysis. The sample has some 8,800 clones on record, roughly 21% of them singletons. The leading ten clones occupy less than 20% of the sample.

This clonotype originated in a female donor with papillary thyroid cancer or a benign thyroid nodule (not recorded which). Some clones in this sample may be carry-over from other donors' samples. Sequenced material: adjacent normal tissue. Here the chain combines TRBV16 and TRBJ1-5; the junction holds 8 bases that match TRBD1. In nucleotide form, the sequence is TGTGCCATTAGCCCTACTTCGGACAGGGATAGCAATCAGCCCCAGCATTTT. Its translation reads: CAISPTSDRDSNQPQHF.